The 6 T cell receptor beta chains reported below all come from one sample, sequenced in a study of blood T cell repertoires in COVID-19 (dated by TCRdb to 2020 to 2021). Libraries were prepared through the immunoSEQ multiplex PCR assay. TCRdb's version of the immuneACCESS table is confined to in-frame rearrangements and falls short of the full clone set. An unresolved V gene accounts for under half of the shortfall where checked; the remainder is of unknown origin. Across this sample there are over 55,000 clones, with roughly 80% seen only once. The ten largest make up approximately 8.8% of the sample. The sample was peripheral blood. These receptors were obtained from a man in his fifties with active COVID-19.

This chain joins TRBV6-2 or TRBV6-3 and TRBJ2-7; D remains ambiguous. The CDR3 has 12 residues. Trimming left V 5 bases short and J 4 bases short, with 9 bases between. In germline, CDR1 is MNHEY, CDR2 SVGEGT. CDR3 region: CASSLLSYEQYF. The CDR3 DNA reads TGTGCCAGCAGTCTCCTCTCGTACGAGCAGTACTTC.

This clone has more than one count but fewer than ten. The CDR3 reads CATSRDIPGLAGNTGELFF. Written as DNA, the CDR3 is TGTGCCACCAGCAGAGATATTCCGGGACTAGCGGGGAACACCGGGGAGCTGTTTTTT. The chain has TRBV15 and TRBJ2-2; 12 bases match TRBD2. The CDR3 runs 19 residues. V was clipped by 0 bases and J by 1 base; unmatched bases: 6. From germline, CDR1 is LNHNV and CDR2 YYDKDF (reference sequence).

CDR3 DNA: TGTGCCAGCAGCTTAGACAGCTCTATAGATACGCAGTATTTT. Amino acids: CASSLDSSIDTQYF. The chain has TRBV7-8 and TRBJ2-3; unclear D gene. This CDR3 comprises 14 residues. Germline loops: CDR1 SGHVS, CDR2 FQNEAQ. The V end lost 1 base, the J end lost 5 bases, and 10 bases lay between the germline ends.

The rearrangement uses TRBV3-1 (or the pseudogene TRBV3-2) and TRBJ2-1; TRBD2 might be the D (6 bases). Germline CDR1 is LGHDT and CDR2 is YNNKEL (reference sequence). V was pared by 4 bases and J by 7 bases, with 17 bases between. The length of the CDR3 is 15 residues. The CDR3 sequence is CASSPLGGVGNEQFF. CDR3 nucleotides: TGTGCCAGCAGCCCCCTGGGGGGAGTGGGGAATGAGCAGTTCTTC.

The chain couples TRBV24-1 to TRBJ1-1, with D tentatively TRBD1 (5 bases). The germline V gene encodes CDR1 KGHDR and CDR2 SFDVKD. Trimming left V 2 bases short and J 3 bases short, with 15 bases between. The CDR3 runs 16 residues. The CDR3 is CATSDYGGTWDTEAFF. DNA of the CDR3: TGTGCCACCAGTGATTATGGAGGGACGTGGGACACTGAAGCTTTCTTT.

The gene calls are TRBV18 and TRBJ1-1; D is ambiguous. This CDR3 has 13 residues. Looked up from germline, CDR1 is KGHSH and CDR2 is LQKENI. Trimming shortened V by 2 bases and J by 4 bases, and 8 bases separated the two germline ends. The CDR3 DNA follows: TGTGCCAGCTCACCAAAGCGGGGCACTGAAGCTTTCTTT. This gives the protein CASSPKRGTEAFF.